The clone carrying this T cell receptor (beta chain) turned up a few times. A second PCR of 7 to 11 cycles used a sample-barcoded 5' primer and a J-beta primer mix. Each CDR3 protein is one row after TCRdb ran MiXCR on the 5' RACE reads. The repertoire includes around 1.5 million distinct CDR3 sequences, around 36% of them detected once, and 11% sits in the top ten. These data originate in a study of blood T cells in healthy people across ages. CDR3 length equals 16 residues. The germline V gene encodes CDR1 SGHRS and CDR2 YFSETQ. Trimming at V came to 3 bases and at J to 2 bases, leaving 7 bases not matched to a gene.

This chain uses TRBV5-1 with TRBJ2-1; 8 bases match TRBD2. What was sequenced was blood. The origin of this receptor is a woman under 40 in good health. DNA for the CDR3: TGCGCCAGCAGCTCGATGACTAGCGTCCCCTACAATGAGCAGTTCTTC. It translates to CASSSMTSVPYNEQFF.